One sample yielded the 27 T cell receptor beta chains listed below, sequenced in a study of T cell repertoires in cytomegalovirus infection. TCRdb ran MiXCR on the reads and lists one entry per CDR3 protein. This sample has about 400,000 distinct CDR3 sequences, with 15% to 20% found just once. The sample comprised PBMCs. These receptors were obtained from a human donor in good health (CMV status not recorded). Some clones in this sample may be carry-over from other donors' samples.

This clonotype has just a few counts. CDR3 loop: CSARDILGTDTQYF. For the CDR3, the DNA is TGCAGTGCTAGAGATATCCTCGGGACAGATACGCAGTATTTT. The chain joins TRBV20-1 to TRBJ2-3; D is undetermined. This CDR3 has 14 residues. The germline CDR1 and CDR2 sequences are DFQATT and SNEGSKA (reference sequence). V shed 0 bases and J shed 3 bases, with 10 bases lying between them.

At least ten counts were recorded for this clonotype. The chain uses TRBV7-2 and TRBJ2-5; 7 bases map to TRBD2. The CDR3 has 14 amino acids. Germline V CDR1 and CDR2: SGHTA, FQGNSA. The V and J ends lost 5 bases and 4 bases, in that order; junction bases with no gene match: 7. As DNA, the CDR3 is TGTGCCAGCAGCGCCGGACTAGTAGGAGAGACCCAGTACTTC. It codes for CASSAGLVGETQYF.

V gene TRBV7-2 combines with J gene TRBJ2-7, with 8 bases identical to TRBD1. After removal of 4 bases from V and 4 bases from J, the junction contained 15 bases not matched to a gene. Germline CDR1 is SGHTA and CDR2 is FQGNSA. The CDR3 consists of 17 residues. This CDR3 is CASSYRVQGAFIYEQYF. DNA of the CDR3: TGTGCCAGCAGCTATCGAGTTCAGGGGGCCTTTATATACGAGCAGTACTTC.

This clonotype was counted a few times. This sequence joins TRBV6-1 and TRBJ1-5, with a weak D call TRBD1 (6 bases). The CDR3 is made up of 15 amino acids. V lost 6 bases and J 2 bases, leaving 14 bases between the germline ends. CDR1 and CDR2 from the germline V gene are MNHNS and SASEGT. The CDR3 nucleotides are TGTGCCAGCAGCCGTACAGGGACGGGCAATCAGCCCCAGCATTTT. This sequence encodes CASSRTGTGNQPQHF.

This clonotype has a handful of counts. The chain employs TRBV6-1 and TRBJ1-2, with 8 bases that match TRBD1. This CDR3 has 14 amino acids. CDR1 MNHNS and CDR2 SASEGT come from the germline V gene. Germline trimming cut 5 bases from V and 4 bases from J; bases unmatched to any gene: 6. CDR3: CASSIDRGGYGYTF. The CDR3 DNA reads TGTGCCAGCAGTATCGACAGGGGTGGCTATGGCTACACCTTC.

The chain employs TRBV14 and TRBJ2-4; D possibly corresponds to TRBD2 (5 bases). CDR1 and CDR2 (germline): SGHDN, FVKESK. The CDR3 is made up of 11 amino acids. Trimming removed 1 base at V and 10 bases at J, with 5 bases between. In DNA form, the CDR3 reads TGTGCCAGCAGCCAAGGGGAGATTCAGTACTTC. It specifies CASSQGEIQYF.

At least ten counts were recorded for this clonotype. V gene TRBV7-2 combines with J gene TRBJ2-3; 7 bases match TRBD2. This CDR3 contains 17 residues. Germline values: CDR1 SGHTA, CDR2 FQGNSA. V was pared by 2 bases and J by 5 bases, with 13 bases of the junction left unmatched. The CDR3 DNA sequence: TGTGCCAGCAGCTTAAGAAATGTCGCGGGAGTTGGAGATACGCAGTATTTT. It yields the protein CASSLRNVAGVGDTQYF.

The chain carries TRBV19 and TRBJ1-1; D perhaps matches TRBD1 (5 bases). Trimming took 5 bases from V and 5 from J, leaving 9 bases between them. The CDR3 sequence is 12 residues long. CDR1 is LNHDA, CDR2 SQIVND, per germline (reference sequence). CDR3 sequence (DNA): TGTGCCAGTAGTGACAGTGGGACTGAAGCTTTCTTT. Protein sequence: CASSDSGTEAFF.

This clonotype was seen a few times. The rearrangement joins TRBV10-3 to TRBJ2-7, with 10 bases aligning to TRBD2. This CDR3 region has 17 residues. The germline gives CDR1 ENHRY, CDR2 SYGVKD. With V trimmed by 10 bases and J by 1 base, 16 bases remained unmatched. The CDR3 DNA reads TGTGCCACCCACCCCGGGGTTCTAGCGGGGGTATCCTACGAGCAGTACTTC. Amino acid sequence: CATHPGVLAGVSYEQYF.

This clonotype was counted ten times or more. The chain links TRBV19 to TRBJ1-5; 10 bases align to TRBD1. Germline CDR1 LNHDA, CDR2 SQIVND (reference sequence). The CDR3 runs to 17 residues. J lost 7 bases, V lost 9 bases, and 18 bases had no gene match. This chain's CDR3 is CASQDRGRLGEGQPQHF. Written as DNA, the CDR3 is TGTGCCAGCCAAGACAGGGGGCGCCTAGGGGAAGGGCAGCCCCAGCATTTT.

This clonotype was detected a few times. The DNA of the CDR3 is TGTGCCAGCCTCAAGGTAGGTCCATCCGGGGACACTGAAGCTTTCTTT. Its translation: CASLKVGPSGDTEAFF. J is TRBJ1-1 and V is TRBV5-6; unclear D gene. CDR3 size: 16 residues. The V gene lost 7 bases and the J gene lost 3 bases, with 22 bases spanning the gap. CDR1 and CDR2 from the germline V gene are SGHDT and YYEEEE.

The chain carries TRBV28 and TRBJ2-3; the match to TRBD2 covers 9 bases. Germline V gene lookup returns CDR1 MDHEN and CDR2 SYDVKM. The CDR3 covers 15 residues. The V gene end was trimmed by 7 bases and the J gene end by 5 bases; junction bases not matched to a gene: 10. DNA for the CDR3: TGTGCCAGCACTGGAATAGCGGGAGTCCGAGATACGCAGTATTTT. It yields the protein CASTGIAGVRDTQYF.

CDR3 protein: CASSQSRDPFGGTDTQYF. CDR3 coding DNA: TGTGCCAGCAGCCAATCCCGCGACCCTTTCGGAGGCACAGATACGCAGTATTTT. The chain couples TRBV3-1 to TRBJ2-3; no clear D. The CDR3 is 18 residues long. The germline V gene has CDR1 LGHDT and CDR2 YNNKEL (reference sequence). V lost 2 bases to trimming and J lost 1 base, with 19 bases between them.

With respect to this clonotype: One base away lies a much larger clone, so this may be a sequencing read error. The chain carries TRBV12-3 or TRBV12-4 and TRBJ2-1; TRBD2 matches at 9 bases. The CDR3 has 15 amino acids. The CDR3 protein is CASSELAGLYNEQLF. In DNA, the CDR3 is TGTGCCAGCAGCGAACTAGCGGGTCTCTACAATGAGCAGCTCTTC.

The V gene is TRBV2, the J gene TRBJ1-2; possible D gene TRBD1, 5 bases. CDR1 SNHLY and CDR2 FYNNEI come from the germline V gene. The CDR3 spans 12 residues. V was trimmed by 4 bases and J by 8 bases, leaving 11 bases between them. The CDR3 DNA is TGTGCCAGCAGTGGAAGGGGCAGGGGCTACACCTTC. Protein: CASSGRGRGYTF.

The chain couples TRBV4-1 to TRBJ1-2, with no clear D. The CDR3 consists of 15 residues. Between the trimmed V and J ends, which lost 0 bases and 4 bases, there was a span of 12 bases. In germline, CDR1 is MGHRA, CDR2 YSYEKL. CDR3 region: CASSQDVLGAYGYTF. The DNA of the CDR3 is TGCGCCAGCAGCCAAGATGTGCTAGGAGCCTATGGCTACACCTTC.

There are many counts of this clonotype. The rearrangement links TRBV7-2 to TRBJ2-7; D tentatively reads TRBD1 or TRBD2 (6 bases each). The germline gives CDR1 SGHTA, CDR2 FQGNSA. Trimming stripped 1 base from V and 5 bases from J, with 12 bases between. This CDR3 region has 14 residues. The CDR3: CASSLGGGTHEQYF. The CDR3 region has the DNA TGTGCCAGCAGCTTAGGAGGGGGGACCCACGAGCAGTACTTC.

This chain joins TRBV4-1 and TRBJ2-5, with D maybe TRBD2 (7 bases). V was cut by 0 bases and J by 2 bases, with 10 bases left in between. This CDR3 has 15 residues. Per the germline V gene, CDR1 is MGHRA and CDR2 is YSYEKL. This chain's CDR3 is CASSQDAGAQETQYF. The CDR3 DNA is TGCGCCAGCAGCCAAGATGCGGGGGCACAAGAGACCCAGTACTTC.

Turning to this clonotype: Germline is not matched at one junction end, which may reflect a read error. V usage is TRBV7-9 and J usage is TRBJ2-1; 8 bases line up with TRBD2. Germline values: CDR1 SEHNR, CDR2 FQNEAQ (reference sequence). The CDR3 runs 16 residues. The CDR3: CASGLALLADYNEQFF. The DNA of the CDR3 is TGTGCCAGCGGCTTAGCGCTACTAGCGGATTACAATGAGCAGTTCTTC.

V gene TRBV6-1 combines with J gene TRBJ1-6; D possibly corresponds to TRBD1 (5 bases). The V gene's germline CDR1 is MNHNS and CDR2 SASEGT. V was cut by 10 bases and J by 7 bases, with 17 bases left in between. The CDR3 totals 14 residues. The CDR3 protein is CATRETDRNSPLHF. The CDR3 DNA reads TGTGCCACCAGGGAGACAGACCGGAATTCACCCCTCCACTTT.

This clonotype occurred a few times. V is TRBV27 and J is TRBJ1-2; D gene unclear. Germline assignment: CDR1 MNHEY and CDR2 SMNVEV (reference sequence). The CDR3 is 15 residues long. Trimming cost V 4 bases and J 2 bases, with 14 bases left between them. CDR3 in DNA: TGTGCCAGCAGTTCACTCGTTACCGGGAACTATGGCTACACCTTC. Its translation: CASSSLVTGNYGYTF.

V usage is TRBV5-8 and J usage is TRBJ1-5; D gene ambiguous. Trimming pared 1 base from V and 3 bases from J, leaving 8 bases between. Germline V gene data show CDR1 as SGHTS and CDR2 as YDEGEE. The CDR3 totals 14 residues. CDR3: CASSLLQHNQPQHF. DNA for the CDR3: TGTGCCAGCAGCTTGCTACAGCACAATCAGCCCCAGCATTTT.

Only a few counts were recorded for this clonotype. The rearrangement links TRBV2 to TRBJ2-3; 9 bases line up with TRBD1. Trimming at V came to 9 bases and at J to 6 bases, leaving 7 bases not matched to a gene. The CDR3 length is 13 residues. Germline V CDR1 and CDR2: SNHLY, FYNNEI. CDR3 coding DNA: TGTGCCAGTCGCGGACAGGGGTATGATACGCAGTATTTT. Protein: CASRGQGYDTQYF. Full variable domain (remainder filled in from reference TRBV2 and TRBJ2-3): EPEVTQTPSHQVTQMGQEVILRCVPISNHLYFYWYRQILGQKVEFLVSFYNNEISEKSEIFDDQFSVERPDGSNFTLKIRSTKLEDSAMYFCASRGQGYDTQYFGPGTRLTVL.

The V gene is TRBV20-1, the J gene TRBJ2-3; no definite D call. With 6 bases removed from V and 1 base from J, the gap between germline ends came to 20 bases. The CDR3 has 16 amino acids. From germline, CDR1 is DFQATT and CDR2 SNEGSKA (reference sequence). CDR3 region: CSAHRPGLRGTDTQYF. For the CDR3, the DNA is TGCAGTGCCCATCGACCGGGCCTACGCGGCACAGATACGCAGTATTTT.

This clonotype was seen many times. The chain is built from TRBV7-2 and TRBJ1-4; the match to TRBD1 covers 8 bases. The CDR3 runs 14 residues. Trimming at V came to 3 bases and at J to 7 bases, leaving 4 bases not matched to a gene. Per germline, CDR1 SGHTA and CDR2 FQGNSA. CDR3 in amino acids: CASSFRGLGEKLFF. Here the CDR3 DNA reads TGTGCCAGCAGCTTCAGGGGGCTAGGTGAAAAACTGTTTTTT.

This clonotype was seen ten or more times. This chain connects TRBV7-8 to TRBJ1-5; the D is unclear. Germline assignment: CDR1 SGHVS and CDR2 FQNEAQ. This CDR3 is built from 16 residues. The germline V and J ends were trimmed by 0 bases and 4 bases, with 13 bases remaining between them. The CDR3 reads CASSLAMPRNNQPQHF. The CDR3 DNA sequence: TGTGCCAGCAGCTTAGCCATGCCGAGGAATAATCAGCCCCAGCATTTT.

This clonotype has ten or more counts. This chain links TRBV7-2 with TRBJ2-1; 10 positions agree with TRBD2. CDR1 and CDR2 from the germline V gene are SGHTA and FQGNSA. J was trimmed by 8 bases and V by 7 bases; bases with no gene match: 11. This CDR3 spans 15 amino acids. The CDR3 DNA reads TGTGCCAGCACCGCGGGGCTAGCGGGAGTGGATGAGCAGTTCTTC. Its translation: CASTAGLAGVDEQFF. The full variable domain, with the rest looked up from reference TRBV7-2 and TRBJ2-1, is GAGVSQSPSNKVTEKGKDVELRCDPISGHTALYWYRQSLGQGLEFLIYFQGNSAPDKSGLPSDRFSAERTGGSVSTLTIQRTQQEDSAVYLCASTAGLAGVDEQFFGPGTRLTVL.